Given below is one T cell receptor beta chain in context. The data were taken from a study of blood T cell repertoires in COVID-19. This CDR3 is built from 12 residues. Germline CDR1 is MGHRA and CDR2 is YSYEKL. The V segment lost 6 bases and the J segment 3 bases; nucleotides outside the gene matches: 1. Measured with immunoSEQ multiplex PCR; TCRdb has only the in-frame clones, and not every one. The sample has roughly 190,000 clones; approximately 90% are singletons. This chain joins TRBV4-1 and TRBJ1-1; 7 positions match TRBD1. What was sequenced was peripheral blood. The receptor was derived from a woman at least 80 years old in a cohort sampled during active or convalescent COVID-19. The CDR3 sequence is CASRQGYTEAFF. CDR3 sequence (DNA): TGCGCCAGCAGACAGGGGTACACTGAAGCTTTCTTT.